The 30 T cell receptor beta chains in this list originate from one sample, sequenced in a study of T-cell memory formation after mild COVID-19. In TCRdb, the 5' RACE reads were re-called with MiXCR into one record per CDR3 protein. The sample has 400,000 or so distinct CDR3 sequences; 21% are singletons. The sample consisted of PBMCs or a T cell subset sorted from them (not recorded which). The receptors derive from an adult woman who had mild COVID-19 (a few samples of this study predate the infection). Cell type and time point are not known.

J is TRBJ2-7 and V is TRBV27; D possibly matches TRBD1 or TRBD2 (5 bases each). Germline V lookup: CDR1 MNHEY, CDR2 SMNVEV (reference sequence). The germline V and J ends were trimmed by 6 bases and 5 bases, with 17 bases remaining between them. The CDR3 is made up of 14 amino acids. The CDR3 nucleotides read TGTGCCAGCAGGAGGGTGGGGGTCCTCGACGAGCAGTACTTC. As protein: CASRRVGVLDEQYF.

The sample holds a few counts of this clonotype. The chain recombines TRBV25-1 with TRBJ2-4; no clear D gene. From germline, CDR1 is MGHDK and CDR2 SYGVNS. V lost 1 base, J lost 0 bases, and 4 bases lay in between. This CDR3 contains 14 residues. The CDR3 nucleotides are TGTGCCAGCAGTGAATCTATAGCCAAAAACATTCAGTACTTC. Its protein is CASSESIAKNIQYF.

This chain uses TRBV5-1 with TRBJ2-3, with a possible D match to TRBD1 (6 bases). The CDR3 runs 15 residues. Deletions cut 4 bases from V and 2 bases from J, with 14 bases between. Germline lookup yields CDR1 SGHRS and CDR2 YFSETQ. CDR3 protein: CASSRQGPFTDTQYF. CDR3 DNA: TGCGCCAGCAGCCGTCAGGGGCCCTTCACAGATACGCAGTATTTT. The full variable domain, with the rest looked up from reference TRBV5-1 and TRBJ2-3, is KAGVTQTPRYLIKTRGQQVTLSCSPISGHRSVSWYQQTPGQGLQFLFEYFSETQRNKGNFPGRFSGRQFSNSRSEMNVSTLELGDSALYLCASSRQGPFTDTQYFGPGTRLTVL.

This clonotype has more than one count but fewer than ten. The rearrangement uses TRBV7-8 and TRBJ2-7; no clear D gene. The CDR3 loop spans 12 amino acids. The V and J ends lost 5 bases and 0 bases respectively, with 5 bases between them. CDR1 is SGHVS and CDR2 is FQNEAQ in the germline V gene. CDR3 in amino acids: CASSDRSYEQYF. In DNA form, the CDR3 reads TGTGCCAGCAGCGACCGCTCCTACGAGCAGTACTTC.

This clonotype has ten or more counts. The V gene is TRBV23-1, the J gene TRBJ2-7, with D unresolved. TRBV23-1 is known as an ORF, though its function is uncertain. This CDR3 has 15 residues. V was clipped by 4 bases and J by 4 bases, with 17 bases between them. DNA for the CDR3: TGCGCCAGCAGTCCCTCTAGGTGGAATAAGTACGAGCAGTACTTC. Translation gives CASSPSRWNKYEQYF.

This clonotype was observed a few times. The chain is built from TRBV7-2 and TRBJ2-5; TRBD2 agrees at 14 bases. Germline V lookup: CDR1 SGHTA, CDR2 FQGNSA. V shed 1 base and J 5 bases; nucleotides not matched to a gene: 6. CDR3 length: 17 residues. The CDR3 DNA is TGTGCCAGCAGCTTAGGACTAGCGGGAGGGCCCGGGGAGACCCAGTACTTC. This codes for CASSLGLAGGPGETQYF.

This chain connects TRBV12-3 or TRBV12-4 to TRBJ2-3, with D unclear. The CDR3 totals 15 residues. The V and J ends lost 2 bases and 0 bases respectively, with 9 bases between them. CDR3 coding DNA: TGTGCCAGCAGTTTAAGGCCAACTAGCACAGATACGCAGTATTTT. This translates into CASSLRPTSTDTQYF.

This clonotype has only a few counts. The V and J genes are TRBV6-5 and TRBJ2-3, with TRBD2 as a possible D gene (6 bases). CDR1 and CDR2 (germline): MNHEY, SVGAGI. CDR3 size: 17 residues. Trimming shortened V by 0 bases and J by 4 bases, and 17 bases separated the two germline ends. Written as DNA, the CDR3 is TGTGCCAGCAGTTACTCCCCGCGGGACCCAAGACCAGATACGCAGTATTTT. It translates to CASSYSPRDPRPDTQYF.

This clonotype was picked up a small number of times. The V and J genes are TRBV4-1 and TRBJ2-7; 9 nucleotides match TRBD1. Germline CDR1 reads MGHRA; CDR2 reads YSYEKL. V was clipped by 1 base and J by 7 bases; unmatched bases: 11. The CDR3 sequence is 16 residues long. In nucleotides, the CDR3 is TGCGCCAGCAGCCAAGTTCCCGGACAGGGGAGTCCGGAGCAGTACTTC. Its protein product is CASSQVPGQGSPEQYF.

This chain uses TRBV28 with TRBJ1-1; 7 nucleotides match TRBD1. The J segment lost 3 bases and the V segment lost 6 bases, leaving 7 bases of the junction unmatched. Germline assignment: CDR1 MDHEN and CDR2 SYDVKM. The CDR3 loop spans 14 amino acids. CDR3 protein: CASRPGQRDTEAFF. CDR3 coding DNA: TGTGCCAGCAGACCGGGACAGCGAGACACTGAAGCTTTCTTT.

The chain combines TRBV11-2 with TRBJ1-1; D not resolved. V was shortened by 6 bases and J by 5 bases, with 13 bases between the two germline ends. The length of the CDR3 is 13 residues. The V gene's germline CDR1 is SGHAT and CDR2 FQNNGV. CDR3 nucleotide sequence: TGTGCCAGCAGTCCACTAGGTCTGACTGAAGCTTTCTTT. It yields the protein CASSPLGLTEAFF.

The chain links TRBV7-3 to TRBJ2-3, with D perhaps matching TRBD1 or TRBD2 (5 bases each). Germline lookup yields CDR1 SGHTA and CDR2 FQGTGA. The germline V and J ends were trimmed by 0 bases and 3 bases, with 10 bases remaining between them. The CDR3 has 15 residues. This chain's CDR3 is CASSLTSGLTDTQYF. The CDR3, as DNA: TGTGCCAGCAGCTTAACGTCGGGGCTTACAGATACGCAGTATTTT.

The chain has TRBV5-4 and TRBJ2-3; no reliable D call. CDR3 length equals 17 residues. V gave up 3 bases and J gave up 0 bases, with 17 bases separating them. Germline V CDR1 and CDR2: SGHNT, YYREEE (reference sequence). The CDR3 DNA sequence: TGTGCCAGCAGCTCCCGGCTGACATCGTTTAGCACAGATACGCAGTATTTT. It translates to CASSSRLTSFSTDTQYF. Based on the CDR3 plus reference TRBV5-4 and TRBJ2-3, the full variable domain is ETGVTQSPTHLIKTRGQQVTLRCSSQSGHNTVSWYQQALGQGPQFIFQYYREEENGRGNFPPRFSGLQFPNYSSELNVNALELDDSALYLCASSSRLTSFSTDTQYFGPGTRLTVL.

This chain connects TRBV12-3 or TRBV12-4 to TRBJ1-2; TRBD1 might be the D (5 bases). The V end lost 5 bases, the J end lost 4 bases, and 11 bases lay between the germline ends. The CDR3 runs to 13 residues. Written as DNA, the CDR3 is TGTGCCAGCAGTATGACTGGGACCTATGGCTACACCTTC. Encoded protein: CASSMTGTYGYTF.

The CDR3 is CASSLVGGGYNEQFF. CDR3 nucleotides: TGCGCCAGCAGCTTGGTGGGAGGGGGCTACAATGAGCAGTTCTTC. The rearrangement links TRBV5-1 to TRBJ2-1; tentatively, D is TRBD2 (7 bases). CDR3 length equals 15 residues. Germline assignment: CDR1 SGHRS and CDR2 YFSETQ. V lost 0 bases to trimming and J lost 3 bases, with 10 bases between them.

This clonotype appeared many times. The genes are TRBV11-3 and TRBJ2-7; D assignment may be TRBD1 or TRBD2 (5 bases each). The CDR3 has 12 residues. Germline V gives CDR1 SGHNT, CDR2 YENEEA. V was pared by 4 bases and J by 7 bases, with 11 bases between. As DNA, the CDR3 is TGTGCCAGCAGCTCGGGGCTACGAGAGCAGTACTTC. Its translation is CASSSGLREQYF.

The chain is built from TRBV7-9 and TRBJ2-7, with 10 nucleotides matching TRBD2. J gave up 3 bases and V 2 bases, and 10 bases lay outside the gene matches. CDR3 length: 17 amino acids. The V gene's germline CDR1 is SEHNR and CDR2 FQNEAQ (reference sequence). CDR3 amino acids: CASSLPPPSGSNYEQYF. The CDR3 DNA reads as TGTGCCAGCAGCTTACCGCCTCCTAGCGGGAGTAACTACGAGCAGTACTTC.

V gene TRBV12-3 or TRBV12-4 combines with J gene TRBJ2-3, with 11 bases lining up with TRBD1. CDR3 size: 15 residues. V was clipped by 6 bases and J by 3 bases; unmatched bases: 5. CDR3 in amino acids: CASRWTGGGTDTQYF. As DNA, the CDR3 is TGTGCCAGCAGGTGGACAGGGGGCGGAACAGATACGCAGTATTTT.

This clonotype was seen more than once but under ten times. The chain carries TRBV10-3 and TRBJ1-2; D ambiguous. Trimming left V 5 bases short and J 0 bases short, with 16 bases between. Germline CDR1 reads ENHRY; CDR2 reads SYGVKD. This CDR3 has 16 residues. CDR3 sequence: CAISRGGQSANYGYTF. For the CDR3, the DNA is TGTGCCATCAGTAGAGGAGGCCAGTCGGCTAACTATGGCTACACCTTC.

This CDR3 is CASSAQGQPRNTEAFF. In DNA form, the CDR3 reads TGTGCCAGTAGTGCTCAGGGACAGCCGAGGAACACTGAAGCTTTCTTT. The chain links TRBV19 to TRBJ1-1; 7 bases line up with TRBD1. Per the germline V gene, CDR1 is LNHDA and CDR2 is SQIVND (reference sequence). The CDR3 runs to 16 residues. V was clipped by 5 bases and J by 1 base; unmatched bases: 10.

The rearrangement uses TRBV27 and TRBJ2-1; 9 bases match TRBD2. The CDR3 loop spans 13 amino acids. Germline assignment: CDR1 MNHEY and CDR2 SMNVEV (reference sequence). After removal of 5 bases from V and 7 bases from J, the junction contained 3 bases not matched to a gene. The CDR3 bases are TGTGCCAGCAGTAATAGCGGGAGTAATGAGCAGTTCTTC. It codes for CASSNSGSNEQFF.

This chain connects TRBV6-6 to TRBJ1-5; 9 bases align to TRBD1. With V trimmed by 2 bases and J by 4 bases, 9 bases remained unmatched. Germline lookup yields CDR1 MNHNY and CDR2 SVGAGI (reference sequence). The CDR3 contains 17 residues. CDR3 sequence (DNA): TGTGCCAGCAGTTACGGACCTAGGACAGGGGATAATCAGCCCCAGCATTTT. Its protein product is CASSYGPRTGDNQPQHF.

This clonotype appeared a few times. This chain connects TRBV29-1 to TRBJ2-5, with TRBD1 matching 8 bases. This CDR3 comprises 16 residues. Germline lookup yields CDR1 SQVTM and CDR2 ANQGSEA. The V segment lost 4 bases and the J segment 3 bases; nucleotides outside the gene matches: 13. CDR3 nucleotides: TGCAGCGTTGGTGGCATGGTTGGGACAGGCGAAGAGACCCAGTACTTC. This gives the protein CSVGGMVGTGEETQYF. The full variable domain, in which reference TRBV29-1 and TRBJ2-5 provide the parts outside the CDR3, is SAVISQKPSRDICQRGTSLTIQCQVDSQVTMMFWYRQQPGQSLTLIATANQGSEATYESGFVIDKFPISRPNLTFSTLTVSNMSPEDSSIYLCSVGGMVGTGEETQYFGPGTRLLVL.

This clonotype was counted only a few times. The V call is TRBV5-1, the J call TRBJ2-5; D tentatively fits TRBD1 or TRBD2 (5 bases each). The germline gives CDR1 SGHRS, CDR2 YFSETQ. CDR3 length: 14 amino acids. Trimming cost V 0 bases and J 7 bases, with 13 bases left between them. The CDR3 nucleotides are TGCGCCAGCAGCTTGGACGGGACCACGGGGACCCAGTACTTC. Translation gives CASSLDGTTGTQYF.

V gene TRBV4-2 combines with J gene TRBJ1-1; D not resolved. Germline V lookup: CDR1 LGHNA, CDR2 YNFKEQ. The CDR3 consists of 13 residues. Between the trimmed V and J ends, which lost 1 base and 5 bases, there was a span of 8 bases. This chain's CDR3 is CASSQAEGTEAFF. As DNA, the CDR3 is TGTGCCAGCAGCCAAGCAGAAGGGACTGAAGCTTTCTTT.

The chain is built from TRBV4-2 and TRBJ1-2, with unresolved D. The CDR3 is 17 amino acids. Germline lookup yields CDR1 LGHNA and CDR2 YNFKEQ. V dropped 3 bases and J dropped 0 bases, with 17 bases sitting between them. This chain's CDR3 is CASSHLERQLANYGYTF. For the CDR3, the DNA is TGTGCCAGCAGCCACCTCGAGAGGCAGCTTGCTAACTATGGCTACACCTTC.

This clonotype has a handful of counts. The V gene is TRBV7-3, the J gene TRBJ2-3, with 7 bases lining up with TRBD1. V shed 2 bases and J 7 bases; nucleotides not matched to a gene: 9. Germline V gene sequence: CDR1 SGHTA, CDR2 FQGTGA. CDR3 size: 15 residues. This CDR3 reads CASSLGGPGQHTQYF. In DNA form, the CDR3 reads TGTGCCAGCAGCTTAGGAGGTCCGGGACAGCATACGCAGTATTTT.

The sample holds a few counts of this clonotype. The rearrangement uses TRBV24-1 and TRBJ2-2; D ambiguous. The CDR3 is 14 amino acids. Germline V lookup: CDR1 KGHDR, CDR2 SFDVKD. V was trimmed by 2 bases and J by 7 bases, leaving 10 bases between them. For the CDR3, the DNA is TGTGCCACCAGTGATTATAATTGGGGCGGGGAGCTGTTTTTT. It codes for CATSDYNWGGELFF.

This clonotype was picked up many times. The chain couples TRBV12-3 or TRBV12-4 to TRBJ1-3; the match to TRBD1 covers 8 bases. The CDR3 is made up of 15 amino acids. The V and J ends lost 7 bases and 4 bases, in that order; junction bases with no gene match: 9. For the CDR3, the DNA is TGTGCCAGCACCGAGGACAGGGCCGTAGGAAACACCATATATTTT. Encoded protein: CASTEDRAVGNTIYF.

V gene TRBV6-5 combines with J gene TRBJ2-3; D unclear. The CDR3 runs 14 residues. Trimming cost V 2 bases and J 3 bases, with 9 bases left between them. CDR1 is MNHEY and CDR2 is SVGAGI in the germline V gene. For the CDR3, the DNA is TGTGCCAGCAGTTACGGCTGGGCGACAGATACGCAGTATTTT. It codes for CASSYGWATDTQYF.